This T cell receptor beta chain was identified in a study of beta chain features in type 1 diabetes (dated by TCRdb to the late 2010s). Regarding the complete study: Mean age, gender distribution, total cell number and subset yield did not differ between patients and healthy donors. Across all samples, about 110 million sorted cells were examined, and cell number per subset correlated strongly with RNA yield. The study compared the TCRB repertoires of sorted circulating CD4+ T cell subsets in recently diagnosed type 1 diabetes patients with those in matched healthy donors. Regulatory and stem cell-like memory subsets were isolated from only 8 patients and about 8 healthy donors, whereas naive and central memory subsets came from all 30 or so donors.

Results and caveats for the whole study, not just this receptor: HLA sub-analyses involved small numbers of individuals, so any influence of HLA type on TCRB rearrangement remained unresolved. Type 1 diabetes patients showed a moderate but significant shortening of TCRB CDR3 length in all four CD4+ subsets. At VDJ recombination sites, type 1 diabetes patients had fewer insertions and more deleted nucleotides, which implies abnormalities in thymic rearrangement. Naive, central memory and regulatory TCRB repertoires appeared more similar among patients than among healthy donors. Shorter templates might have been favored by PCR, but patient and control samples were amplified and corrected together, so both groups would have been affected equally by any skew. Because cDNA rather than genomic DNA was sequenced, highly expressing activated cells could have been over-represented, although no difference in activation and CD3 levels was found between groups.

V is cut back by 0 bases and J by 1 base, with 5 bases in the junction unmatched. From its cysteine to its phenylalanine, the CDR3 spans 17 amino acids. The DNA shown is the 51-base CDR3, in frame from base 1. In the germline V gene (reference sequence), CDR1 corresponds to LNHNV and CDR2 to YYDKDF. Each donor gave one peripheral blood draw, around 100 mL on average, collected into heparinised tubes. A BD FACSAria II was used to sort naive, central memory, regulatory and stem cell-like memory CD4+ T cells with a panel that included CD45RO, CCR7, CD25, CD127, CD95 and CD27. All sorted populations exceeded 95% purity. PBMCs were isolated right away by Lymphoprep density gradient centrifugation and were stained directly, without culture. So that batch effects would be minimized, each experiment stained and sorted samples in pairs, pairing one healthy donor with one patient. The entire amount of isolated RNA was reverse transcribed using the High Capacity cDNA Reverse Transcription Kit, so the sequenced TCRB transcripts were expressed ones. Survey-depth immunoSEQ sequencing was performed on stem cell-like memory T cell samples, with an average of roughly 1 million total reads per sample. After sorted cells were lysed in RLT buffer, RNA was extracted with DNase-treated RNeasy Micro or Mini kits, with the choice depending on cell number. Each cell subset was processed separately to prevent cross-contamination, with patient and healthy donor samples processed together. Using the immunoSEQ multiplex PCR, TCRB sequences were amplified from cDNA into 87-bp fragments spanning the CDR3 region. Sequencing of the amplicons was performed on the Illumina HiSeq platform. The authors' pipeline ran thus. Synthetic template baselines were used to correct PCR bias computationally, reads within Hamming distance 2 were collapsed, and singletons that could not be merged were discarded. By aligning reads against IMGT, V, D and J genes, CDR3 length, and insertions or deletions at six rearrangement sites were assigned. Clonotype counts were normalized to sorted cell number within each subset before computing true diversity and Gini coefficients with the tcR R package. Repertoire sharing was quantified using the overlap coefficient calculated on TCRB nucleotide sequences. TCRdb provides this immuneACCESS table in a form limited to in-frame rearrangements. Some clones are lacking; in checked studies, under half of them reflect an unresolved V gene, and why the rest are absent is not known. The DNA gave D and trimming, while V, J and clone size come from that table. The sample data list 45,000 to 60,000 clones, and around 60% of these were observed just once. The ten largest clones add up to 0.25% to 0.35% of the sample.

This clone was counted between two and nine times. The target of this receptor is not known. No base quality information exists; no much larger clone differs at one position. Sequencing input: stem cell memory CD4+ T cells from blood. The cell subset or site label of this sample denotes: stem cell-like memory CD4+ T cells. The chain is made from TRBV15 and TRBJ2-4, with 8 central nucleotides matching TRBD1. The TCR comes from a woman in her 30s with type 1 diabetes. The CDR3 reads CATSRDRTGGAKNIQYF. The nucleotides are TGTGCCACCAGCAGAGATCGAACAGGGGGGGCCAAAAACATTCAGTACTTC.